The T cell receptor (beta chain) described here comes from a study of metastatic and nonmetastatic thyroid tumors. This clone was counted many times. Antigen specificity is unknown. The CDR3 sequence is 15 residues long. Trimming removed 1 base from V and 4 bases from J, with 13 bases in between. Germline CDR1 is MDHEN and CDR2 is SYDVKM. No treatment of any kind had been given to any patient before thyroid surgery. Study results and caveats: Across blood and tumor, TCR beta diversity in malignant thyroid tumors was reportedly significantly higher than in benign nodules.

Authors' methods: Between-group CDR3 differences, defined by clinicopathological status, yielded a distant-metastasis classifier for papillary thyroid cancer. TCRdb recomputed clones from the PCR reads via MiXCR. V and J calls and clone size were set by TCRdb, not the authors. Of more than 90,000 clones in the sample, 12% were seen once. The clonotype originates from a female donor with papillary thyroid cancer or a benign thyroid nodule (not recorded which). Some clones in this sample may be carry-over from other donors' samples. What was sequenced was blood. This sequence joins TRBV28 and TRBJ2-5; perhaps TRBD1 as D (6 bases). CDR3 protein: CASSLYSGAVETQYF. Here the CDR3 DNA reads TGTGCCAGCAGTTTATATTCAGGGGCCGTAGAGACCCAGTACTTC.